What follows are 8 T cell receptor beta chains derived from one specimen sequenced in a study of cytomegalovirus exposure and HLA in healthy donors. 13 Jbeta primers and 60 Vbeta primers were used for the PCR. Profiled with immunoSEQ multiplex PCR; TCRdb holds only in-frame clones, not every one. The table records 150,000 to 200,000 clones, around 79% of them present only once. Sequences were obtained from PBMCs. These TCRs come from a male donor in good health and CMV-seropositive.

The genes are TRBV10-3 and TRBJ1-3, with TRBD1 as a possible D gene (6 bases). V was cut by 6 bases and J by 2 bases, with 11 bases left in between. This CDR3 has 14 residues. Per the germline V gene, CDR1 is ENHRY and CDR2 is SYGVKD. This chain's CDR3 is CAISKQGPGNTIYF. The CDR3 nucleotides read TGTGCCATCAGCAAACAGGGACCTGGAAACACCATATATTTT.

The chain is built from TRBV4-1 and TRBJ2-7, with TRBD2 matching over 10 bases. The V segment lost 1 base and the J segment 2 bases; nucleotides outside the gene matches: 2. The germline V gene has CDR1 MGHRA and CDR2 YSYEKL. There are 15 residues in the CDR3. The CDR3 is CASSQVLAGTYEQYF. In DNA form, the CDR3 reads TGCGCCAGCAGCCAAGTACTAGCGGGAACCTACGAGCAGTACTTC.

The CDR3 protein is CASSQEALAGPQETQYF. The CDR3, as DNA: TGTGCCAGCAGCCAAGAAGCCCTAGCGGGGCCCCAAGAGACCCAGTACTTC. V gene TRBV4-2 combines with J gene TRBJ2-5; TRBD2 matches 9 bases. V was pared by 0 bases and J by 1 base, with 6 bases of the junction left unmatched. Germline assignment: CDR1 LGHNA and CDR2 YNFKEQ. This CDR3 region has 17 residues.

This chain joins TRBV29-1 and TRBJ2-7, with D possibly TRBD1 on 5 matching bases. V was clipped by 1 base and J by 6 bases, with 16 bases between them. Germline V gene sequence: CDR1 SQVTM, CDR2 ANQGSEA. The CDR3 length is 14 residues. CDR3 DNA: TGCAGCGTTGAAGGAAAGGGGTTCCCCTCCGAGCAGTACTTC. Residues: CSVEGKGFPSEQYF.

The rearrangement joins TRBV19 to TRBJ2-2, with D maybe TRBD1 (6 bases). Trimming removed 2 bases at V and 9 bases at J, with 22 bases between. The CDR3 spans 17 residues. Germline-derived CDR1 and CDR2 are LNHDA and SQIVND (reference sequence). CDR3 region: CASSIKGHRTRVRELFF. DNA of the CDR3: TGTGCCAGTAGTATAAAGGGACACCGGACGCGGGTTAGGGAGCTGTTTTTT.

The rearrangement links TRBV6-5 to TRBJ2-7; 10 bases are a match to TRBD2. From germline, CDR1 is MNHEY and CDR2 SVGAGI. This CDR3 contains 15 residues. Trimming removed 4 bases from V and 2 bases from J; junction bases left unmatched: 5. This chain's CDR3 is CASSSPSGGTYEQYF. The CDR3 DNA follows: TGTGCCAGCAGTTCCCCTAGCGGGGGCACCTACGAGCAGTACTTC.

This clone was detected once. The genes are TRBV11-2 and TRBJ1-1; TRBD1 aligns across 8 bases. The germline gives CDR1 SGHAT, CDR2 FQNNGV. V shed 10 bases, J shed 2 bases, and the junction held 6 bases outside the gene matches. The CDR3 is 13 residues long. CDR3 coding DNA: TGTGCCATCCGACAGGGGATCAACACTGAAGCTTTCTTT. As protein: CAIRQGINTEAFF.

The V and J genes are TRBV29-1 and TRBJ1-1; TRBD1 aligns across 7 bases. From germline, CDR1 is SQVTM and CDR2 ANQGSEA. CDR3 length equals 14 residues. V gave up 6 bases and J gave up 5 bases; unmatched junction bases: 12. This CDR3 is CSVHADRLGTEAFF. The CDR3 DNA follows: TGCAGCGTCCACGCGGACAGGCTGGGAACTGAAGCTTTCTTT.